The rows below give T cell receptor beta chains drawn from one sample of a study of beta chain features in type 1 diabetes. Clones were read by immunoSEQ multiplex PCR, and TCRdb kept only the in-frame ones, dropping some. The data contain some 360,000 clones, around 10% of them seen just once; the ten biggest clones take up approximately 0.6%. The sample taken for sequencing was central memory CD4+ T cells from blood. The receptors were sampled from a man between 25 and 39 years old with type 1 diabetes. Each CDR3 is given with its conserved first and last residue. D genes are given only for firm matches. Clone sizes are given selectively: once, few, many, or a class where the clone is expanded.

TRBJ2-3 few TRBD1 TRBV4-2 CASSLRTGGIADTQYF TGTGCCAGCAGCCTTAGGACAGGGGGCATAGCAGATACGCAGTATTTT
TRBJ1-2 - TRBD1 TRBV6-5 CASSYDQDRSYGYTF TGTGCCAGCAGTTACGATCAGGACAGGTCCTACGGCTACACCTTC
TRBJ2-7 few TRBD1 TRBV28 CASRGQALGEQYF TGTGCCAGCAGAGGACAGGCCTTGGGCGAGCAGTACTTC
TRBJ2-7 many - TRBV18 CASSSSYEQYF TGTGCCAGCTCATCCTCCTACGAGCAGTACTTC
TRBJ2-1 many - TRBV27 CASTPRALMSSYNEQFF TGTGCCAGCACTCCTAGAGCGCTTATGAGCTCCTACAATGAGCAGTTCTTC
TRBJ1-2 few - TRBV7-9 CASSFQTAAIGYTF TGTGCCAGCAGCTTCCAGACAGCGGCGATTGGCTACACCTTC
TRBJ2-7 - TRBD2 TRBV4-2 CASSHYSGSDYEQYF TGTGCCAGCAGCCACTATAGCGGGTCTGACTACGAGCAGTACTTC
TRBJ2-7 once - TRBV11-3 CASSGNSAGSYEQYF TGTGCCAGCAGTGGGAACAGCGCGGGGTCCTACGAGCAGTACTTC
TRBJ2-1 - - TRBV9 CASSVEVTGEQFF TGTGCCAGCAGCGTAGAAGTCACGGGTGAGCAGTTCTTC
TRBJ2-2 few - TRBV11-3 CASSQGTPNTGELFF TGTGCCAGCAGCCAAGGGACACCTAACACCGGGGAGCTGTTTTTT
TRBJ2-1 few - TRBV7-3 CASTRTILAGVEQFF TGTGCCAGCACCCGGACTATATTGGCTGGGGTTGAGCAGTTCTTC
TRBJ1-3 many - TRBV28 CASKKRGLGGNTIYF TGTGCCAGCAAGAAACGGGGGCTCGGCGGAAACACCATATATTTT
TRBJ2-3 few - TRBV6-1 CASNGAGTDTQYF TGTGCCAGCAACGGGGCGGGCACAGATACGCAGTATTTT
TRBJ1-3 - - TRBV6-5 CASSLGRRNTIYF TGTGCCAGCAGCCTGGGACGGCGAAACACCATATATTTT
TRBJ2-2 - TRBD2 TRBV25-1 CASRPGLADTGELFF TGTGCCAGCAGGCCGGGACTAGCGGACACCGGGGAGCTGTTTTTT
TRBJ1-3 - - TRBV15 CATSRDGTYGNTIYF TGTGCCACCAGCAGAGACGGGACCTATGGAAACACCATATATTTT
TRBJ2-5 few TRBD2 TRBV29-1 CSGGVAGGPEETQYF TGCAGCGGAGGGGTGGCGGGAGGGCCTGAGGAGACCCAGTACTTC
TRBJ1-2 - - TRBV4-2 CASSYQWTDNYGYTF TGTGCCAGCAGCTATCAATGGACAGATAACTATGGCTACACCTTC
TRBJ2-2 few - TRBV27 CASSSYTGELFF TGTGCCAGCAGTTCCTACACCGGGGAGCTGTTTTTT
TRBJ2-1 few TRBD2 TRBV5-1 CASRSASGPYNEQFF TGCGCCAGCCGTTCGGCTAGCGGTCCCTACAATGAGCAGTTCTTC
TRBJ2-5 few - TRBV10-3 CAIRAAAEGETQYF TGTGCCATCAGAGCAGCAGCCGAAGGAGAGACCCAGTACTTC
TRBJ2-5 few TRBD1 TRBV7-9 CASSRGQGQETQYF TGTGCCAGCAGCCGCGGACAGGGCCAAGAGACCCAGTACTTC
TRBJ1-1 - - TRBV10-3 CAIKPPIRETEAFF TGTGCCATCAAGCCCCCCATAAGGGAAACTGAAGCTTTCTTT
TRBJ1-1 few - TRBV27 CASSSREHNLNTEAFF TGTGCCAGCAGTTCTCGGGAACACAATTTGAACACTGAAGCTTTCTTT
TRBJ2-4 - - TRBV6-5 CASSQPEQGNIQYF TGTGCCAGCAGTCAACCCGAACAGGGAAACATTCAGTACTTC
TRBJ2-1 - TRBD2 TRBV29-1 CSGGLAGGGYNEQFF TGCAGCGGGGGACTAGCGGGAGGCGGTTACAATGAGCAGTTCTTC
TRBJ1-2 - - TRBV9 CASSADSNYGYTF TGTGCCAGCAGCGCTGACAGTAACTATGGCTACACCTTC
TRBJ1-4 few - TRBV27 CASKKRDGEKLFF TGTGCCAGCAAAAAAAGGGATGGGGAAAAACTGTTTTTT
TRBJ2-3 - - TRBV29-1 CSGILRQGRADTQYF TGCAGCGGGATACTTCGACAGGGGAGGGCAGATACGCAGTATTTT
TRBJ2-3 few - TRBV5-1 CASSFSYFTDTQYF TGCGCCAGCAGCTTTAGCTATTTCACAGATACGCAGTATTTT
TRBJ1-2 few - TRBV4-1 CASSQDIVTDTNYGYTF TGCGCCAGCAGCCAAGATATAGTGACGGACACTAACTATGGCTACACCTTC
TRBJ1-3 many - TRBV6-6 CASSYGQPSSGNTIYF TGTGCCAGCAGTTATGGTCAGCCTAGCTCTGGAAACACCATATATTTT
TRBJ2-2 few - TRBV5-1 CASAASPENTGELFF TGCGCCAGCGCCGCTAGTCCGGAGAACACCGGGGAGCTGTTTTTT
TRBJ2-7 few - TRBV19 CASSLGALSSYEQYF TGTGCCAGTTCTCTAGGGGCTCTCAGCTCCTACGAGCAGTACTTC
TRBJ2-1 - - TRBV19 CASSRWDNEQFF TGTGCCAGTAGTCGGTGGGACAATGAGCAGTTCTTC
TRBJ2-6 few - TRBV27 CASSLARAGANVLTF TGTGCCAGCAGTTTAGCCCGGGCTGGGGCCAACGTCCTGACTTTC
TRBJ1-5 few TRBD1 TRBV19 CASSILGGKFSNQPQHF TGTGCCAGTAGTATATTAGGGGGCAAGTTCAGCAATCAGCCCCAGCATTTT
TRBJ1-2 - - TRBV2 CASSAANYGYTF TGTGCCAGCAGTGCAGCTAACTATGGCTACACCTTC
TRBJ2-7 many - TRBV25-1 CASSVGGAGTYEQYF TGTGCCAGCAGTGTAGGGGGCGCGGGGACCTACGAGCAGTACTTC
TRBJ2-5 many TRBD2 TRBV7-2 CASSSMFGLADYQETQYF TGTGCCAGCAGTTCTATGTTTGGACTAGCGGATTACCAAGAGACCCAGTACTTC
TRBJ2-6 few - TRBV30 CAERGTGANVLTF TGTGCCGAGAGGGGGACTGGGGCCAACGTCCTGACTTTC
TRBJ2-6 many - TRBV28 CASSRPPGSGANVLTF TGTGCCAGCAGCCGACCACCGGGCTCTGGGGCCAACGTCCTGACTTTC
TRBJ2-1 - - TRBV5-6 CASSSTQGAVYNEQFF TGTGCCAGCAGCTCCACCCAAGGGGCCGTCTACAATGAGCAGTTCTTC
TRBJ2-5 few TRBD2 TRBV5-6 CASSGRKREGRETQYF TGTGCCAGCAGCGGACGGAAGCGGGAGGGCCGGGAGACCCAGTACTTC
TRBJ2-7 many - TRBV28 CASSGRTSISFYEQYF TGTGCCAGCAGTGGACGAACGTCGATCAGCTTCTACGAGCAGTACTTC
TRBJ1-5 - - TRBV30 CAWSVPQPNQPQHF TGTGCCTGGAGTGTACCCCAACCCAATCAGCCCCAGCATTTT
TRBJ2-3 - - TRBV5-1 CASSLALLDTQYF TGCGCCAGCAGCTTGGCCCTCCTAGATACGCAGTATTTT
TRBJ2-1 many TRBD1 TRBV10-3 CAISEFAGTGAYNEQFF TGTGCCATCAGTGAATTTGCCGGGACAGGGGCGTACAATGAGCAGTTCTTC
TRBJ1-5 - TRBD1 TRBV7-2 CASSEGTGNQPQHF TGTGCCAGCAGCGAAGGGACAGGTAATCAGCCCCAGCATTTT
TRBJ2-7 few - TRBV4-2 CASSQARRGDPYEQYF TGTGCCAGCAGCCAAGCCCGCAGAGGGGATCCCTACGAGCAGTACTTC
TRBJ2-2 - TRBD2 TRBV19 CASSTGLAGTNTGELFF TGTGCCAGTAGTACGGGACTAGCGGGGACGAACACCGGGGAGCTGTTTTTT
TRBJ1-5 few TRBD1 TRBV6-4 CASSPDRGGNQPQHF TGTGCCAGCAGCCCCGACAGGGGAGGCAATCAGCCCCAGCATTTT
TRBJ1-1 few - TRBV30 CAWRLQGYRVNTEAFF TGTGCCTGGAGACTACAGGGTTATCGGGTGAACACTGAAGCTTTCTTT
TRBJ1-5 - TRBD1 TRBV27 CASSQTPGWPDVLIPGQGRQPQHF TGTGCCAGCAGTCAAACTCCCGGCTGGCCAGATGTCCTTATACCGGGACAGGGTCGTCAGCCCCAGCATTTT
TRBJ2-2 few TRBD2 TRBV27 CASSLFSLAGGNTGELFF TGTGCCAGCAGTTTATTTTCCCTGGCGGGGGGGAACACCGGGGAGCTGTTTTTT
TRBJ1-2 few TRBD1 TRBV15 CATSGSLRQGAVDGYTF TGTGCCACCAGCGGCTCTCTTCGACAGGGAGCGGTCGATGGCTACACCTTC
TRBJ2-3 few - TRBV10-3 CAISAPTTLTDTQYF TGTGCCATCAGTGCCCCCACCACACTCACAGATACGCAGTATTTT
TRBJ1-1 few - TRBV28 CASSFSGGYTEAFF TGTGCCAGCAGTTTCTCCGGGGGCTACACTGAAGCTTTCTTT
TRBJ2-1 few TRBD2 TRBV28 CASTPSGRRSEQFF TGTGCCAGCACCCCTAGCGGGAGGAGGAGTGAGCAGTTCTTC
TRBJ1-2 few - TRBV6-5 CASSETGGNGYTF TGTGCCAGCAGTGAAACGGGGGGGAATGGCTACACCTTC